The rows below give T cell receptor beta chains drawn from one sample of a study of beta chain features in type 1 diabetes. TCRdb keeps only in-frame clones here, not all; method: immunoSEQ multiplex PCR. The table lists around 280,000 clones, about 15% of them singletons. Sample: naive CD4+ T cells from blood. Every receptor here comes from a man between 18 and 35 years old with type 1 diabetes. The conserved cysteine and the conserved F or W are not part of the CDR3 here. A D gene is named only where the DNA matches it firmly.

j_call v_call d_call cdr3_aa
TRBJ2-7 TRBV7-9 TRBD2 ASQTSGGYEQY
TRBJ1-2 TRBV6-1 TRBD1 ASSEDRLNYGYT
TRBJ2-5 TRBV28 TRBD1 ATGTGRETQY
TRBJ2-5 TRBV28 - ASSSETQY
TRBJ1-5 TRBV28 TRBD1 ASRDRLSPNQPQH
TRBJ2-7 TRBV15 - ATRLSASSYEQY
TRBJ1-5 TRBV7-9 - ASSLPGSGNQPQH
TRBJ2-1 TRBV9 TRBD2 ASSARTSGGVSGANEQF
TRBJ2-7 TRBV30 TRBD2 AWKGEGSNEQY
TRBJ2-3 TRBV18 - ASSYIFADTQY
TRBJ2-1 TRBV19 TRBD2 ATQKRTSGDSSYNEQF
TRBJ2-5 TRBV7-8 TRBD1 ASSARTGGETQY
TRBJ2-5 TRBV27 - ASRPTGQRETQY
TRBJ1-5 TRBV7-9 TRBD1 ASSGQGNLNQPQH
TRBJ2-6 TRBV7-9 - ASSSARDILSGANVLT
TRBJ2-3 TRBV5-4 - ASSSGYADTQY
TRBJ2-7 TRBV9 - ASSPRTESPDEQY
TRBJ2-7 TRBV7-9 - ASSFRQGISYEQY
TRBJ2-5 TRBV7-8 - ASSFRPSDQGDAETQY
TRBJ1-3 TRBV6-5 - ASSRGGDSGNTIY
TRBJ2-4 TRBV7-9 - ASSYGGRNIQY
TRBJ2-5 TRBV30 - AWTPGSDRMETQY
TRBJ2-2 TRBV27 TRBD1 ASSLFLGQGASGELF
TRBJ1-4 TRBV5-8 TRBD1 ASSLDGTVREKLF
TRBJ2-2 TRBV11-2 - ASSERLATTGELF
TRBJ1-2 TRBV19 - ASSIGGWGNYGYT
TRBJ2-1 TRBV4-1 TRBD1 ASSPEDRVNEQF
TRBJ2-7 TRBV7-2 TRBD2 ASTGLAGVSYEQY
TRBJ2-7 TRBV6-6 TRBD2 ASSYEPRGSSYEQY
TRBJ2-1 TRBV5-1 - ASRLGIGDEQF
TRBJ2-7 TRBV28 TRBD1 ASNTGQGAYEQY
TRBJ2-2 TRBV18 - ASSPSVLGELF
TRBJ2-1 TRBV19 - ASSTLWWAEQF
TRBJ2-7 TRBV4-1 TRBD2 ASSQGSGRSSYEQY
TRBJ2-7 TRBV27 TRBD1 ASSGLGQGNHEQY
TRBJ2-3 TRBV5-4 - ASSSGGESTDTQY
TRBJ2-5 TRBV5-4 TRBD1 ASSVTGRTETQY
TRBJ1-2 TRBV30 - AWSDGGTPSGYT
TRBJ1-5 TRBV19 TRBD1 ASSRTGTGGYQPQH
TRBJ2-2 TRBV7-2 - ASSLQRENTGELF
TRBJ1-1 TRBV7-2 TRBD1 ASSSSGTGRTEAF
TRBJ2-1 TRBV18 - ASSPQRVLVHEQF
TRBJ1-1 TRBV9 - ASSPRSLNTEAF
TRBJ2-5 TRBV7-6 - ASSLAAGKETQY
TRBJ2-1 TRBV30 TRBD2 AWSVSSGAYNEQF
TRBJ1-1 TRBV30 - AWSGAGDTEAF
TRBJ2-3 TRBV27 - ASSPRGTDTQY